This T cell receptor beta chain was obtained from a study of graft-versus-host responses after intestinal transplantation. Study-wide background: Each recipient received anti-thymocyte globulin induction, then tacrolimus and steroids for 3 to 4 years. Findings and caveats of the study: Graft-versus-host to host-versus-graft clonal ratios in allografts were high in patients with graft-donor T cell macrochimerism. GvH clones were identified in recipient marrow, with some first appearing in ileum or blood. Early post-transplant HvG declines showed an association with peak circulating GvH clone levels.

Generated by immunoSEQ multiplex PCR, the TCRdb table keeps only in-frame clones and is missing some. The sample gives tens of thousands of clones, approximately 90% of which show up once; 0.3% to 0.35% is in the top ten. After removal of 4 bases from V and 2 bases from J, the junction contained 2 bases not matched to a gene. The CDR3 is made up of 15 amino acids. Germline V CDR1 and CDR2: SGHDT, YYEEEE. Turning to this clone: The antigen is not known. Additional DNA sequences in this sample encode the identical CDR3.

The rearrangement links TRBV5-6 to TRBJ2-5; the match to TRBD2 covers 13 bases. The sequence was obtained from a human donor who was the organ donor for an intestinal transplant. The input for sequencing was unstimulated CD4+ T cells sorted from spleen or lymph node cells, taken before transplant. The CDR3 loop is CASSLGLAGQETQYF. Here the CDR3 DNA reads TGTGCCAGCAGCCTGGGACTAGCGGGGCAAGAGACCCAGTACTTC.